The next 3 T cell receptor beta chains were all read from a single sample in a study of OX40 agonist ivuxolimab in advanced cancers. Here immunoSEQ multiplex PCR was the method, and the copy in TCRdb shows in-frame clones only, minus some. The table lists roughly 98,000 clones, around 83% of them singletons. This specimen was CD4+ or CD8+ T cells sorted from blood, taken in a trial of the OX40 agonist ivuxolimab. Source of these receptors: an adult with an advanced solid tumor such as melanoma, head and neck, liver or kidney cancer.

Remarks on this clone: The identical CDR3 is also encoded by other nucleotide sequences in the sample. The V gene is TRBV5-1, the J gene TRBJ2-7; 8 bases are shared with TRBD1. In germline, CDR1 is SGHRS, CDR2 YFSETQ. This CDR3 has 14 residues. Trimming removed 0 bases from V and 2 bases from J; junction bases left unmatched: 1. CDR3 nucleotide sequence: TGCGCCAGCAGCTTGGGGACAGGGACCTACGAGCAGTACTTC. Translation: CASSLGTGTYEQYF.

This clone was observed a single time. The rearrangement uses TRBV7-6 and TRBJ2-1; TRBD2 agrees at 7 bases. Germline assignment: CDR1 SGHVS and CDR2 FNYEAQ. This CDR3 comprises 14 residues. Losses at the gene ends were 5 bases for V and 2 bases for J; bases not matched to a gene: 3. CDR3 bases: TGTGCCAGCAGCGGGGCGGGGGCCTACAATGAGCAGTTCTTC. This codes for CASSGAGAYNEQFF.

V usage is TRBV28 and J usage is TRBJ1-4; D not resolved. This CDR3 contains 14 residues. The germline V and J ends were trimmed by 3 bases and 8 bases, with 13 bases remaining between them. CDR1 is MDHEN, CDR2 SYDVKM, per germline. The CDR3 nucleotides read TGTGCCAGCAGTTTGCCAAGACCTACCGAAAAACTGTTTTTT. Translated: CASSLPRPTEKLFF.